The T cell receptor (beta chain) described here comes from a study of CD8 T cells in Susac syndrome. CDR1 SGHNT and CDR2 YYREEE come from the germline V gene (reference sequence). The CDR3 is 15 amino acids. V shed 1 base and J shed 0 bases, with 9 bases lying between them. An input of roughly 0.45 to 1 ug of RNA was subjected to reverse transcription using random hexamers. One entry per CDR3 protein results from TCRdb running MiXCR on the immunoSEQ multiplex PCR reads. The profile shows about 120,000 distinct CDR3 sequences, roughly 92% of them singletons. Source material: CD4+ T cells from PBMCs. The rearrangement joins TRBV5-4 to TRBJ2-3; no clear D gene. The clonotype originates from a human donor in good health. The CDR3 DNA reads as TGTGCCAGCAGCTTGTCGTCTACTAGCACAGATACGCAGTATTTT. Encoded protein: CASSLSSTSTDTQYF.